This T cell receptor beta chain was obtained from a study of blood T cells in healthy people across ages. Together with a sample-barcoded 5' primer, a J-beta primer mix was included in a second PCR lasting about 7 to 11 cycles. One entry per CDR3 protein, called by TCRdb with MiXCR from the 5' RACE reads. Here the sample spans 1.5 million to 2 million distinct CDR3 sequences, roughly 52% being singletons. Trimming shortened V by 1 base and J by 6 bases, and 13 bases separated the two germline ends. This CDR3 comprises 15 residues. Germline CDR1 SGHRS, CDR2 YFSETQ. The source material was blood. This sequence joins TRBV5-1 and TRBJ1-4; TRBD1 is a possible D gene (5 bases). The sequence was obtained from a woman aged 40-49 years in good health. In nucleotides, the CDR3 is TGCGCCAGCAGCTTGCGGGGGGAGAGGGATGAAAAACTGTTTTTT. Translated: CASSLRGERDEKLFF. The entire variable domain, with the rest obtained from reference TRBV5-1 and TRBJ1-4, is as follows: KAGVTQTPRYLIKTRGQQVTLSCSPISGHRSVSWYQQTPGQGLQFLFEYFSETQRNKGNFPGRFSGRQFSNSRSEMNVSTLELGDSALYLCASSLRGERDEKLFFGSGTQLSVL.